This T cell receptor (beta chain) was sequenced for a study of shared clonotypes between healthy human individuals (dated by TCRdb to 2018 to 2021). Context from the whole study: The cohort comprised a couple of women and a few men aged 18 to 49 years. For each donor, CD4 naive and CD4 memory were each given three plates, CD8 naive was given two plates, and CD8 memory was given one plate. To estimate repertoire size and how much clonotype sharing occurs between individuals, the study deeply sequenced the blood TCR repertoires of five healthy adults. Different laboratories and diverse techniques were used to prepare libraries and sequence TCR repertoires, to increase sequencing depth and limit assay-specific biases. Leukapheresis yielded between about 0.94 and 8.9 billion PBMCs per donor. The full study reports these points: Only blood was sampled, and tissue TCR repertoires likely differ from those in blood. Based on pairwise subsampling, the degree of clonotype sharing among donors was expected to be affected by sequencing depth. Larger estimated clonotype richness was generally found for naive subsets than for memory subsets. Clonotypes shared by all four sorted-subset donors showed higher generation probabilities than non-shared clonotypes. Rarefaction of sorted-subset datasets indicated incomplete sequencing despite the large sequencing depth. Approximately 5% of naive CD4, around 3.6% of naive CD8, around 2.3% of memory CD4, and more than 0.35% of memory CD8 clonotypes were shared across a few donors. The small number of donors limited the genetic and exposure-history diversity represented.

TCR CDR3 regions were amplified from genomic DNA by multiplex PCR using the deep immunoSEQ assay. Extracted genomic DNA from each cell subset was distributed evenly across all wells of several immunoSEQ 96-well plates, and each plate was treated as a replicate. For sorted subsets, 150 to 250 ng genomic DNA, equal to 25,000 to 35,000 T cell genomes, was loaded into each replicate PCR. Purified libraries were measured with a Qubit 3.0 fluorometer, size-checked on a Bioanalyzer 2100, and measured again with the KAPA Library Quantification kit. Every immunoSEQ 96-well plate was sequenced on a dedicated single-read 150-cycle Illumina NextSeq 550 flow cell. As for how the authors treated the data: The immunoSEQ output contained only junctional sequences without quality scores, so filtering could not match that applied to full-length reads. To assign V/J genes and CDR3, sequences were annotated using PyIR, a Python wrapper for IgBLAST v1.9, with IMGT germline references. Any read was removed if the V/J assignment was weak (E-value above 1e-6), the CDR3 was missing, or the read contained stop codons, out-of-frame junctions, or ambiguous translated residues. V3J clonotypes were defined as sequences sharing the same inferred V gene, J gene, and CDR3 amino acid sequence. To compute the percentage overlap between repertoires, the number of shared unique clonotypes was divided by the size of the smaller repertoire. Repertoire richness was assessed with RTK rarefaction, the Chao1 estimator, and Recon v2.1 estimates of unobserved clonotypes. Generation probabilities were computed with OLGA for all TCRbeta clonotypes obtained by the gDNA method from several donors. This immuneACCESS table, as held by TCRdb, lists in-frame sequences with V and J called but not all clones. Of the missing ones, under half trace to an unresolved V gene in checked studies; the others have no known cause. The V and J calls and the clone size are those of that table, but D and trimming were determined from the DNA. A total of around 2,000,000 clones appear in this sample, about 94% of them only once. Together, the top ten hold approximately 1.2% of the sample.

For the CD8 naive samples, CD45RO-negative cells were positively selected for CCR7, yielding a CD45RA+CCR7+ population from which TemRA cells were excluded. The donors were healthy, HIV-negative adults who had no recently reported acute infections or vaccinations. Every donor was a Caucasian adult residing in Nashville, Tennessee, USA. After blood collection by leukapheresis, PBMCs were isolated using Ficoll-Histopaque density gradient centrifugation and then cryopreserved in the vapor phase of liquid nitrogen. Analytical flow cytometry was used to check the purity and quantity of every magnetically sorted T cell population. From each sorted fraction, genomic DNA was isolated and quantified by UV absorbance on a Nanodrop 2000c. The V and J ends are trimmed by 1 base and 8 bases, leaving 14 bases between them. CDR1 and CDR2, looked up from the germline V gene, are SGHVS and FNYEAQ. The CDR3 measures 14 amino acids from cysteine to phenylalanine. This entry keeps only the CDR3 DNA: 42 bases, framed from base 1.

Notes on this clone: Its antigen is currently not known. Base qualities are not at hand, and no much larger clone is one base apart.

The specimen was naive CD8+ T cells sorted from blood. The cell subset or site label of this sample denotes: CD45RA+CCR7+. The V and J genes are TRBV7-6 and TRBJ1-2; 5 matching bases give a weak D call of TRBD1. This TCR derives from a man aged 18 to 30 in good health. The nucleotides are TGTGCCAGCAGCTTAGGGGACCCGATATTGGGCTACACCTTC. It codes for CASSLGDPILGYTF.